Below, 11 T cell receptor beta chains from the same sample are listed, as sequenced in a study of blood T cells in healthy people across ages. Then a second PCR, running roughly 7 to 11 cycles, was carried out with a sample-barcoded 5' primer and a J-beta primer mix. TCRdb independently ran MiXCR on the 5' RACE reads; one entry per CDR3 protein. Of 600,000 to 800,000 distinct CDR3 sequences in the sample, roughly half were seen once. The sample comprised blood. The receptors originated from a woman older than 75 in good health.

This clonotype was picked up one time. The chain is built from TRBV28 and TRBJ1-2, with D unresolved. Trimming pared 6 bases from V and 7 bases from J, leaving 12 bases between. This CDR3 has 12 residues. CDR1 MDHEN and CDR2 SYDVKM come from the germline V gene. CDR3 in amino acids: CASRIPPAGYTF. The CDR3 region has the DNA TGTGCCAGCAGGATCCCCCCGGCTGGCTACACCTTC.

There are many counts of this clonotype. In DNA form, the CDR3 reads TGTGCCAGCAGCCAAGCTGGGACTTTTGGATACGAGCAGTACTTC. Its protein product is CASSQAGTFGYEQYF. V usage is TRBV4-2 and J usage is TRBJ2-7, with D tentatively TRBD2 (6 bases). V was clipped by 1 base and J by 4 bases, with 14 bases between them. The length of the CDR3 is 15 residues. Germline V gene data show CDR1 as LGHNA and CDR2 as YNFKEQ.

This clonotype was detected ten times or more. The CDR3: CASSFTGTTYTDTQYF. As DNA, the CDR3 is TGTGCCAGCAGCTTCACCGGGACTACCTACACAGATACGCAGTATTTT. The chain joins TRBV27 to TRBJ2-3, with 7 bases aligning to TRBD2. CDR3 size: 16 residues. Unmatched junction bases numbered 11, after V lost 6 bases and J lost 2 bases. The germline V gene encodes CDR1 MNHEY and CDR2 SMNVEV (reference sequence).

The V gene is TRBV4-1, the J gene TRBJ1-1; no definite D call. The germline V gene has CDR1 MGHRA and CDR2 YSYEKL. V was pared by 7 bases and J by 1 base, with 19 bases between. The CDR3 length is 16 residues. Here the CDR3 DNA reads TGCGCCAGCACTCTTAGTCGTGTAGAGCAGAACACTGAAGCTTTCTTT. Translating gives CASTLSRVEQNTEAFF.

The chain recombines TRBV25-1 with TRBJ2-1; D is ambiguous. CDR1 and CDR2 (germline): MGHDK, SYGVNS. V was pared by 7 bases and J by 2 bases, with 21 bases between. CDR3 length: 17 residues. Here the CDR3 reads CASKGWADRFTYNEQFF. In DNA, the CDR3 is TGTGCCAGCAAGGGATGGGCGGACCGTTTTACCTACAATGAGCAGTTCTTC.

The CDR3 loop is CGTLKSSYNEQFF. The CDR3 nucleotides are TGCGGAACCCTCAAGAGCTCCTACAATGAGCAGTTCTTC. The V and J genes are TRBV20-1 and TRBJ2-1; D gene uncertain. The V gene's germline CDR1 is DFQATT and CDR2 SNEGSKA (reference sequence). The CDR3 is made up of 13 amino acids.

This clonotype was counted between two and nine times. The DNA of the CDR3 is TGTGCCAGCAGCTTAGACAGCGGGGGGCCCACAGATACGCAGTATTTT. Its translation: CASSLDSGGPTDTQYF. V and J are TRBV7-8 and TRBJ2-3; 9 nucleotides line up with TRBD2. The CDR3 consists of 16 residues. V shed 1 base, J shed 2 bases, and the junction held 4 bases outside the gene matches. Germline lookup yields CDR1 SGHVS and CDR2 FQNEAQ.

This clonotype showed up just a few times. J is TRBJ1-6 and V is TRBV2; D uncertain. The CDR3 is 14 residues long. Trimming left V 3 bases short and J 5 bases short, with 8 bases between. Germline values: CDR1 SNHLY, CDR2 FYNNEI. Here the CDR3 reads CASSEKLNNSPLHF. The CDR3 region has the DNA TGTGCCAGCAGTGAGAAACTGAATAATTCACCCCTCCACTTT. The entire variable domain, with the rest obtained from reference TRBV2 and TRBJ1-6, is as follows: EPEVTQTPSHQVTQMGQEVILRCVPISNHLYFYWYRQILGQKVEFLVSFYNNEISEKSEIFDDQFSVERPDGSNFTLKIRSTKLEDSAMYFCASSEKLNNSPLHFGNGTRLTVT.

This chain links TRBV6-1 with TRBJ1-6; D remains unclear. The CDR3 has 12 residues. CDR1 MNHNS and CDR2 SASEGT come from the germline V gene. Deletions cut 9 bases from V and 7 bases from J, with 10 bases between. DNA of the CDR3: TGTGCCAGTAGGGCGGTGAATTCACCCCTCCACTTT. It specifies CASRAVNSPLHF.

A note on this clonotype: At one boundary the junction diverges from the germline segment, which might be a read error. J is TRBJ2-1 and V is TRBV20-1; TRBD2 is a possible D gene (6 bases). Germline lookup yields CDR1 DFQATT and CDR2 SNEGSKA (reference sequence). The length of the CDR3 is 15 residues. The CDR3 is CSAPITRDSYNKQFF. The CDR3 DNA follows: TGCAGTGCTCCTATTACTAGGGACTCCTACAATAAGCAGTTCTTC.

This chain joins TRBV7-2 and TRBJ1-1; no reliable D call. This CDR3 spans 13 amino acids. Trimming removed 5 bases at V and 1 base at J, with 8 bases between. Germline V gives CDR1 SGHTA, CDR2 FQGNSA. The CDR3 region has the DNA TGTGCCAGCAGCCCGCCTAGGAACACTGAAGCTTTCTTT. The encoded protein is CASSPPRNTEAFF. Full variable domain (missing parts from reference TRBV7-2 and TRBJ1-1): GAGVSQSPSNKVTEKGKDVELRCDPISGHTALYWYRQSLGQGLEFLIYFQGNSAPDKSGLPSDRFSAERTGGSVSTLTIQRTQQEDSAVYLCASSPPRNTEAFFGQGTRLTVV.